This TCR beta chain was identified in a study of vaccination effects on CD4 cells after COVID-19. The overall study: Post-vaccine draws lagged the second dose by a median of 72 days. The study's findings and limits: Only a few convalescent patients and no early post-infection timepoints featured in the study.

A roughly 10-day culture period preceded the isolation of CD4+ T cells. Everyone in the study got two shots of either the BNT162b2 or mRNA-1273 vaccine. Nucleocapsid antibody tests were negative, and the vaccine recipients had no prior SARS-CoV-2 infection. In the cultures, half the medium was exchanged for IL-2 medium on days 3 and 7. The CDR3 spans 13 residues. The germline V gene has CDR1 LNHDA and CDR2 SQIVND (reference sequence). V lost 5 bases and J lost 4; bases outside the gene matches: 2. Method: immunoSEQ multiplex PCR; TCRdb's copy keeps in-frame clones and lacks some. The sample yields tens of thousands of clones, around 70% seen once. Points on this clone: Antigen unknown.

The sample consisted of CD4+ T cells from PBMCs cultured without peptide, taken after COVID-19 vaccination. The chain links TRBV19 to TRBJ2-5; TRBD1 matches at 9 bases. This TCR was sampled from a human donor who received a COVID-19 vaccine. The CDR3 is CASSDRGGETQYF. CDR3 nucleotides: TGTGCCAGTAGTGACAGGGGGGGAGAGACCCAGTACTTC.